A single sample is the source of the 17 T cell receptor beta chains below, sequenced in a study of patients and donors after allogeneic stem cell transplantation. TCRdb re-derived calls from the RT-PCR reads in MiXCR, one entry per CDR3 protein. This table holds around 150,000 distinct CDR3 sequences, about a third found once. Material: blood, either unsorted or a sorted T cell fraction (not recorded which). These receptor sequences come from a human donor who was either an allogeneic HSCT recipient or a stem cell or donor lymphocyte infusion donor (not recorded which). It is not recorded whose cells these are; they may come from a transplant donor.

This clonotype showed up just once. The chain has TRBV5-6 and TRBJ1-4; 7 bases agree with TRBD1. V gave up 0 bases and J gave up 4 bases; unmatched junction bases: 3. This CDR3 is 15 amino acids long. In germline, CDR1 is SGHDT, CDR2 YYEEEE. The CDR3: CASSLGTGLNEKLFF. CDR3 coding DNA: TGTGCCAGCAGCTTGGGGACAGGACTTAATGAAAAACTGTTTTTT.

The rearrangement links TRBV28 to TRBJ1-4, with 9 bases identical to TRBD1. Trimming at V came to 5 bases and at J to 8 bases, leaving 12 bases not matched to a gene. Germline lookup yields CDR1 MDHEN and CDR2 SYDVKM. This CDR3 contains 16 residues. DNA of the CDR3: TGTGCCAGCAGTCTTCCGGGACAGGGCTCCACGGAAAAACTGTTTTTT. This translates into CASSLPGQGSTEKLFF.

The sample holds a few counts of this clonotype. The chain carries TRBV12-3 or TRBV12-4 and TRBJ2-7; no reliable D call. The CDR3 runs to 15 residues. V lost 5 bases to trimming and J lost 0 bases, with 14 bases between them. Here the CDR3 DNA reads TGTGCCAGCAGTCGTGACACCTTAGGCTCCTACGAGCAGTACTTC. Protein product: CASSRDTLGSYEQYF.

The chain combines TRBV10-3 with TRBJ2-3; D is unclear. V lost 6 bases, J lost 1 base, and 14 bases lay in between. CDR1 ENHRY and CDR2 SYGVKD come from the germline V gene. This CDR3 region has 15 residues. CDR3 residues: CAIRDTSWGTDTQYF. CDR3 nucleotides: TGTGCCATCAGGGATACATCGTGGGGCACAGATACGCAGTATTTT.

The chain employs TRBV3-1 and TRBJ2-3; D might be TRBD2 (6 bases). The CDR3 contains 14 residues. The V end was cut by 6 bases, the J end by 0 bases, with 10 bases between. Germline CDR1 and CDR2: LGHDT and YNNKEL (reference sequence). This CDR3 reads CASSSAGSTDTQYF. CDR3 coding DNA: TGTGCCAGCAGTTCTGCGGGGAGCACAGATACGCAGTATTTT.

The genes are TRBV9 and TRBJ1-6, with D uncertain. Per the germline V gene, CDR1 is SGDLS and CDR2 is YYNGEE. V shed 4 bases and J shed 2 bases, with 13 bases lying between them. CDR3 size: 16 residues. The CDR3 sequence: CASSRGGEPYNSPLHF. Written as DNA, the CDR3 is TGTGCCAGCAGCCGAGGTGGGGAGCCCTATAATTCACCCCTCCACTTT.

The V gene is TRBV7-3, the J gene TRBJ1-3; 7 positions agree with TRBD1. Germline-derived CDR1 and CDR2 are SGHTA and FQGTGA. There are 15 residues in the CDR3. Trimming at V came to 3 bases and at J to 2 bases, leaving 4 bases not matched to a gene. Written as DNA, the CDR3 is TGTGCCAGCAGCTTGACAGGGCATGCTGGAAACACCATATATTTT. Translated: CASSLTGHAGNTIYF.

This clonotype was picked up many times. The chain couples TRBV2 to TRBJ1-4, with D unclear. This CDR3 has 12 amino acids. Germline V gives CDR1 SNHLY, CDR2 FYNNEI. V was trimmed by 10 bases and J by 4 bases, leaving 10 bases between them. The CDR3 region has the DNA TGTGCCATTACTTACGATAATGAAAAACTGTTTTTT. Protein product: CAITYDNEKLFF.

This clonotype has only a few counts. The CDR3 DNA is TGTGCCAGCAGTCCCCGGGGCACCGGGGAGCTGTTTTTT. This translates into CASSPRGTGELFF. The chain joins TRBV12-3 or TRBV12-4 to TRBJ2-2, with D tentatively TRBD2 (5 bases). V was clipped by 5 bases and J by 4 bases, with 8 bases between them. The CDR3 has 13 amino acids.

This chain connects TRBV2 to TRBJ2-5; no definite D call. V lost 4 bases, J lost 3 bases, and 15 bases lay in between. This CDR3 contains 15 residues. Germline V lookup: CDR1 SNHLY, CDR2 FYNNEI. As DNA, the CDR3 is TGTGCCAGCAGTGTCAACTACAACAAAGAAGAGACCCAGTACTTC. Its translation is CASSVNYNKEETQYF.

There are a few counts of this clonotype. The rearrangement uses TRBV5-6 and TRBJ2-2; 11 positions agree with TRBD2. CDR3 length: 16 amino acids. Germline V gene lookup returns CDR1 SGHDT and CDR2 YYEEEE. V was pared by 4 bases and J by 5 bases, with 7 bases of the junction left unmatched. The CDR3 bases are TGTGCCAGCAGCCGGATGACTAGCGGGGTTACCGGGGAGCTGTTTTTT. Translating gives CASSRMTSGVTGELFF. Full variable domain (outside the CDR3, taken from reference TRBV5-6 and TRBJ2-2): DAGVTQSPTHLIKTRGQQVTLRCSPKSGHDTVSWYQQALGQGPQFIFQYYEEEERQRGNFPDRFSGHQFPNYSSELNVNALLLGDSALYLCASSRMTSGVTGELFFGEGSRLTVL.

The chain has TRBV7-2 and TRBJ2-5, with TRBD2 matching 12 bases. J was trimmed by 2 bases and V by 4 bases; bases with no gene match: 5. The CDR3 runs to 16 residues. Germline values: CDR1 SGHTA, CDR2 FQGNSA. The CDR3 region has the DNA TGTGCCAGCAGCTATACTAGCGGGGGGCAACAAGAGACCCAGTACTTC. It specifies CASSYTSGGQQETQYF. The variable domain in full, completed from reference TRBV7-2 and TRBJ2-5, reads GAGVSQSPSNKVTEKGKDVELRCDPISGHTALYWYRQSLGQGLEFLIYFQGNSAPDKSGLPSDRFSAERTGGSVSTLTIQRTQQEDSAVYLCASSYTSGGQQETQYFGPGTRLLVL.

This chain connects TRBV29-1 to TRBJ2-5; D not resolved. The CDR3 covers 13 residues. Trimming shortened V by 4 bases and J by 2 bases, and 11 bases separated the two germline ends. Per the germline V gene, CDR1 is SQVTM and CDR2 is ANQGSEA. CDR3 sequence: CSVARIVQETQYF. DNA for the CDR3: TGCAGCGTTGCCAGGATAGTGCAAGAGACCCAGTACTTC. Variable domain in full (rest from reference TRBV29-1 and TRBJ2-5): SAVISQKPSRDICQRGTSLTIQCQVDSQVTMMFWYRQQPGQSLTLIATANQGSEATYESGFVIDKFPISRPNLTFSTLTVSNMSPEDSSIYLCSVARIVQETQYFGPGTRLLVL.

This clonotype appeared a few times. CDR3 region: CASRNLGQGYQPQHF. CDR3 bases: TGTGCCAGCAGGAATCTCGGACAGGGCTATCAGCCCCAGCATTTT. This chain links TRBV28 with TRBJ1-5; 8 bases are shared with TRBD1. The germline V gene has CDR1 MDHEN and CDR2 SYDVKM. The CDR3 is made up of 15 amino acids. V was clipped by 6 bases and J by 5 bases; unmatched bases: 9.

A few counts support this clonotype. J is TRBJ1-2 and V is TRBV12-3 or TRBV12-4; D is ambiguous. V gave up 3 bases and J gave up 10 bases, with 15 bases separating them. This CDR3 is built from 13 residues. The CDR3 nucleotides read TGTGCCAGCAGTTTTGGTCTAGGCCAATCCTACACCTTC. Encoded protein: CASSFGLGQSYTF.

This rearrangement joins TRBV6-5 to TRBJ2-1; D call uncertain. Trimming removed 1 base from V and 5 bases from J, with 12 bases in between. The CDR3 extends over 15 amino acids. Germline CDR1 and CDR2: MNHEY and SVGAGI. The CDR3 is CASSYWQMGNNEQFF. DNA of the CDR3: TGTGCCAGCAGTTACTGGCAGATGGGGAACAATGAGCAGTTCTTC.

The chain links TRBV19 to TRBJ2-2; D perhaps matches TRBD1 (6 bases). V was shortened by 3 bases and J by 0 bases, with 14 bases between the two germline ends. CDR1 is LNHDA, CDR2 SQIVND, per germline (reference sequence). The CDR3 has 17 residues. CDR3 DNA: TGTGCCAGTAGTATGCGGGCTGGGGGCGCGAACACCGGGGAGCTGTTTTTT. This encodes CASSMRAGGANTGELFF.